These 24 T cell receptor beta chains came from one sample sequenced in a study of CD8 T cells in ankylosing spondylitis. MiXCR was run by TCRdb on the 5' RACE reads, yielding one entry per CDR3 protein. The sample shows 200,000 to 250,000 distinct CDR3 sequences, approximately 8.4% of them seen only once. Source material: blood, either unsorted or a sorted T cell fraction (not recorded which). These TCRs come from a female donor with ankylosing spondylitis or in good health (not recorded which).

There are many counts of this clonotype. J is TRBJ1-1 and V is TRBV10-3; 8 nucleotides agree with TRBD1. CDR3 length: 14 residues. V trimming: 4 bases; J trimming: 0 bases; junction bases outside the gene matches: 1. Germline CDR1 ENHRY, CDR2 SYGVKD. CDR3 protein: CAISGQGMNTEAFF. Written as DNA, the CDR3 is TGTGCCATCAGTGGACAGGGGATGAACACTGAAGCTTTCTTT.

This clonotype was seen repeatedly, ten times or more. The gene calls are TRBV9 and TRBJ1-1; 8 bases are a match to TRBD1. Germline V gives CDR1 SGDLS, CDR2 YYNGEE. After removal of 3 bases from V and 2 bases from J, the junction contained 6 bases not matched to a gene. This CDR3 is 15 amino acids long. The CDR3 is CASSARDRKNTEAFF. CDR3 DNA: TGTGCCAGCAGCGCCCGGGACAGGAAAAACACTGAAGCTTTCTTT.

This clonotype was recorded many times. The chain couples TRBV27 to TRBJ2-2; no reliable D call. In germline, CDR1 is MNHEY, CDR2 SMNVEV (reference sequence). V lost 7 bases, J lost 6 bases, and 12 bases lay in between. The CDR3 is made up of 13 amino acids. The CDR3 is CASTRTRAGELFF. The CDR3 nucleotides are TGTGCCAGCACCAGGACCCGTGCCGGGGAGCTGTTTTTT.

In this sample, this clonotype turned up a few times. This chain joins TRBV11-3 and TRBJ2-3; a weak D match, TRBD2 (6 bases). Looked up from germline, CDR1 is SGHNT and CDR2 is YENEEA. Trimming took off 3 bases at V and 0 bases at J, with 10 bases between the two ends. The CDR3 loop spans 15 amino acids. In nucleotides, the CDR3 is TGTGCCAGCAGCTTCAGCGGGCTTAGCACAGATACGCAGTATTTT. Protein sequence: CASSFSGLSTDTQYF.

In its sample, this clonotype was seen many times. CDR3 in amino acids: CSVDRGGETQYF. The CDR3 DNA follows: TGCAGCGTTGACAGGGGAGGAGAGACCCAGTACTTC. V gene TRBV29-1 combines with J gene TRBJ2-5, with D perhaps matching TRBD1 or TRBD2 (6 bases each). This CDR3 contains 12 residues. Germline V gene sequence: CDR1 SQVTM, CDR2 ANQGSEA. Between the trimmed V and J ends, which lost 3 bases and 4 bases, there was a span of 9 bases.

In this sample, this clonotype turned up many times. This rearrangement joins TRBV15 to TRBJ2-2; 11 positions agree with TRBD2. Germline V gene sequence: CDR1 LNHNV, CDR2 YYDKDF (reference sequence). With 3 bases clipped from V and 5 bases from J, the junction kept 5 bases outside the gene matches. This CDR3 spans 16 amino acids. CDR3 coding DNA: TGTGCCACCAGCAGGGATAGCGGGAGGGGAACCGGGGAGCTGTTTTTT. The encoded protein is CATSRDSGRGTGELFF.

This clonotype has ten or more counts. This chain joins TRBV7-3 and TRBJ1-2; D not certain. CDR3 length: 14 residues. V lost 5 bases and J lost 4, with 14 bases in between. Germline lookup yields CDR1 SGHTA and CDR2 FQGTGA. The CDR3 DNA sequence: TGTGCCAGCAGCCCAAATGACAAGACCTATGGCTACACCTTC. Protein sequence: CASSPNDKTYGYTF.

There are many counts of this clonotype. The chain recombines TRBV15 with TRBJ1-5; no clear D. Looked up from germline, CDR1 is LNHNV and CDR2 is YYDKDF (reference sequence). The CDR3 is 15 residues long. Trimming cost V 0 bases and J 3 bases, with 9 bases left between them. The CDR3 sequence is CATSRERAANQPQHF. DNA for the CDR3: TGTGCCACCAGCAGAGAACGGGCCGCCAATCAGCCCCAGCATTTT.

In its sample, this clonotype was seen many times. The chain recombines TRBV20-1 with TRBJ2-3; D is uncertain. The CDR3 is made up of 15 amino acids. V was trimmed by 6 bases and J by 1 base, leaving 17 bases between them. CDR1 and CDR2 (germline): DFQATT, SNEGSKA (reference sequence). The CDR3 DNA is TGCAGTGCGACGGGTCCCCCGGGCCGCACAGATACGCAGTATTTT. The encoded protein is CSATGPPGRTDTQYF.

There are many counts of this clonotype. The rearrangement uses TRBV5-1 and TRBJ2-3; no reliable D call. This CDR3 comprises 12 residues. Trimming took 3 bases from V and 5 from J, leaving 7 bases between them. Per germline, CDR1 SGHRS and CDR2 YFSETQ. This chain's CDR3 is CASSSLGDTQYF. The CDR3 DNA reads TGCGCCAGCAGCTCCCTGGGAGATACGCAGTATTTT.

This clonotype has at least ten counts. The chain uses TRBV10-3 and TRBJ2-5; D remains unclear. In germline, CDR1 is ENHRY, CDR2 SYGVKD. V was shortened by 10 bases and J by 2 bases, with 17 bases between the two germline ends. The CDR3 has 14 residues. This CDR3 reads CATHDPLRQETQYF. CDR3 coding DNA: TGTGCCACCCATGATCCCCTAAGACAAGAGACCCAGTACTTC.

The sample holds many counts of this clonotype. The V gene is TRBV10-3, the J gene TRBJ2-2; D is unclear. This CDR3 is built from 19 residues. Trimming removed 6 bases from V and 0 bases from J, with 23 bases in between. Germline assignment: CDR1 ENHRY and CDR2 SYGVKD. The CDR3 DNA follows: TGTGCCATCAGCGTCCGGCCTCTCAAATCCCCCTCGAACACCGGGGAGCTGTTTTTT. It encodes CAISVRPLKSPSNTGELFF.

This clonotype has only a few counts. The V and J genes are TRBV11-1 and TRBJ2-1, with D possibly TRBD2 on 6 matching bases. The CDR3 has 18 amino acids. V shed 5 bases and J shed 2 bases, with 22 bases lying between them. The V gene's germline CDR1 is SGHAT and CDR2 FQDESV (reference sequence). The CDR3 bases are TGTGCCAGCAGCCGCCCTAGGAGGTCGGGAGAAACCTACAATGAGCAGTTCTTC. It yields the protein CASSRPRRSGETYNEQFF.

This clonotype was seen ten or more times. At one of its ends the junction is not consistent with the germline gene, which may arise from a read error. V gene TRBV6-2 or TRBV6-3 combines with J gene TRBJ2-1; D is unresolved. CDR3 length: 13 residues. The germline CDR1 and CDR2 sequences are MNHEY and SVGEGT. The chain's CDR3 is CASSYSSYSEQFF. In DNA, the CDR3 is TGTGCCAGCAGTTACAGCAGTTACAGTGAGCAGTTCTTC.

This clonotype was counted ten times or more. The genes are TRBV6-2 or TRBV6-3 and TRBJ2-7, with D perhaps TRBD1 (5 bases). Trimming shortened V by 7 bases and J by 6 bases, and 13 bases separated the two germline ends. Germline values: CDR1 MNHEY, CDR2 SVGEGT. The CDR3 length is 12 residues. CDR3 DNA: TGTGCCAGCAAAGGCAGGGTGAGCGAGCAGTACTTC. It translates to CASKGRVSEQYF.

This clonotype appeared many times. The chain combines TRBV20-1 with TRBJ2-3, with 12 bases lining up with TRBD2. Per germline, CDR1 DFQATT and CDR2 SNEGSKA (reference sequence). The V gene end was trimmed by 6 bases and the J gene end by 1 base; junction bases not matched to a gene: 8. This CDR3 has 16 amino acids. CDR3 protein: CSATVPSGGGTDTQYF. The DNA for the CDR3 is TGCAGTGCCACAGTGCCTAGCGGGGGGGGCACAGATACGCAGTATTTT.

This clonotype was counted at least ten times. Sequence at one end of the junction differs from germline and may be a read error. The V gene is TRBV27, the J gene TRBJ1-6; weak D call: TRBD1 (6 bases). The CDR3 extends over 16 amino acids. The germline gives CDR1 MNHEY, CDR2 SMNVEV (reference sequence). DNA for the CDR3: TGTGCCAGCAGCTTATCAGGGGACTCCTATAATTCACCCCTCCACTTT. Translation gives CASSLSGDSYNSPLHF.

The chain employs TRBV12-3 or TRBV12-4 and TRBJ1-1, with 10 bases that match TRBD1. The CDR3 is 15 residues long. V shed 7 bases, J shed 3 bases, and the junction held 8 bases outside the gene matches. The CDR3 sequence: CASTSTGTGDTEAFF. CDR3 DNA sequence: TGTGCCAGCACCTCCACCGGGACAGGGGACACTGAAGCTTTCTTT.

At least ten counts were recorded for this clonotype. The rearrangement joins TRBV28 to TRBJ2-2, with 9 positions matching TRBD1. The CDR3 has 15 amino acids. With V trimmed by 7 bases and J by 1 base, 4 bases remained unmatched. In germline, CDR1 is MDHEN, CDR2 SYDVKM. Written as DNA, the CDR3 is TGTGCCAGCATGAAGGGACAGGGGAACACCGGGGAGCTGTTTTTT. As protein: CASMKGQGNTGELFF.

This clonotype was recorded at least ten times. The rearrangement uses TRBV12-3 or TRBV12-4 and TRBJ1-6, with TRBD1 matching over 9 bases. This CDR3 region has 15 residues. Germline trimming cut 5 bases from V and 6 bases from J; bases unmatched to any gene: 5. DNA for the CDR3: TGTGCCAGCAGTCCCAGGACAGGGGCTAATTCACCCCTCCACTTT. This sequence encodes CASSPRTGANSPLHF.

The V and J genes are TRBV12-3 or TRBV12-4 and TRBJ2-1; no definite D call. Trimming cost V 7 bases and J 9 bases, with 19 bases left between them. The CDR3 has 14 residues. For the CDR3, the DNA is TGTGCCAGCAATTTCGGCTCCGCGGCCAGTGAGCAGTTCTTC. Encoded protein: CASNFGSAASEQFF.

This clonotype was observed many times. The V gene is TRBV6-6, the J gene TRBJ1-1; D possibly corresponds to TRBD1 (5 bases). Germline V lookup: CDR1 MNHNY, CDR2 SVGAGI (reference sequence). The CDR3 has 14 residues. Between the trimmed V and J ends, which lost 6 bases and 4 bases, there was a span of 15 bases. The CDR3 region is CASSPGISGTEAFF. For the CDR3, the DNA is TGTGCCAGCAGCCCAGGGATTTCTGGCACTGAAGCTTTCTTT.

This clonotype was seen repeatedly, ten times or more. The gene calls are TRBV10-3 and TRBJ2-3, with TRBD2 identical over 8 bases. J lost 2 bases, V lost 5 bases, and 9 bases had no gene match. The CDR3 extends over 16 amino acids. Looked up from germline, CDR1 is ENHRY and CDR2 is SYGVKD. This chain's CDR3 is CAISRTSGQSTDTQYF. DNA for the CDR3: TGTGCCATCAGTCGAACTAGCGGACAATCCACAGATACGCAGTATTTT.

This clonotype was detected ten times or more. J is TRBJ2-5 and V is TRBV20-1; maybe TRBD2 (6 bases). With 6 bases removed from V and 4 bases from J, the gap between germline ends came to 15 bases. CDR3 length: 13 amino acids. CDR1 and CDR2 from the germline V gene are DFQATT and SNEGSKA (reference sequence). The CDR3 bases are TGCAGTGCCCAGATGGGGGGAGGAGAGACCCAGTACTTC. Protein sequence: CSAQMGGGETQYF.